Below are 18 T cell receptor beta chains sequenced from a single sample in a study of blood T cell repertoires in COVID-19. Measured with immunoSEQ multiplex PCR; TCRdb has only the in-frame clones, and not every one. The table has about 64,000 clones, around 90% seen once. The sample taken for sequencing was peripheral blood. The receptors derive from a woman older than 75 with active COVID-19.

The table lists this clone with a few counts. The chain couples TRBV19 to TRBJ1-1; 9 bases align to TRBD1. The CDR3 loop spans 11 amino acids. The trim removed 5 bases at V and 12 bases at J, leaving 4 bases unmatched. Germline CDR1 and CDR2: LNHDA and SQIVND (reference sequence). CDR3 in DNA: TGTGCCAGTAGTCCTGGGACAGGGTCTTTCTTT. Its protein product is CASSPGTGSFF.

This clone was seen once. This chain uses TRBV28 with TRBJ1-5; D not resolved. The V and J ends lost 8 bases and 2 bases respectively, with 16 bases between them. The CDR3 length is 15 residues. The germline gives CDR1 MDHEN, CDR2 SYDVKM. The CDR3 bases are TGTGCCAGCTTATCGCCCAGCGGAGGCAATCAGCCCCAGCATTTT. Its protein product is CASLSPSGGNQPQHF. The whole variable domain, filled in from reference TRBV28 and TRBJ1-5, reads DVKVTQSSRYLVKRTGEKVFLECVQDMDHENMFWYRQDPGLGLRLIYFSYDVKMKEKGDIPEGYSVSREKKERFSLILESASTNQTSMYLCASLSPSGGNQPQHFGDGTRLSIL.

J is TRBJ2-3 and V is TRBV9; tentatively, D is TRBD2 (5 bases). Germline CDR1 and CDR2: SGDLS and YYNGEE. Trimming shortened V by 0 bases and J by 5 bases, and 10 bases separated the two germline ends. CDR3 length: 14 residues. CDR3 sequence (DNA): TGTGCCAGCAGCGTAGGGCTAGCTGGAGATACGCAGTATTTT. Translated, it gives CASSVGLAGDTQYF.

The chain uses TRBV3-1 (or the pseudogene TRBV3-2) and TRBJ1-6, with TRBD1 identical over 10 bases. Germline assignment: CDR1 LGHDT and CDR2 YNNKEL (reference sequence). The CDR3 totals 14 residues. Germline trimming cut 3 bases from V and 8 bases from J; bases unmatched to any gene: 1. The CDR3 region is CASSHGTGDSPLHF. The DNA for the CDR3 is TGTGCCAGCAGCCACGGGACAGGGGATTCACCCCTCCACTTT.

V usage is TRBV6-6 and J usage is TRBJ2-2; D is perhaps TRBD2 (6 bases). CDR1 MNHNY and CDR2 SVGAGI come from the germline V gene (reference sequence). V was trimmed by 7 bases and J by 0 bases, leaving 9 bases between them. The length of the CDR3 is 14 residues. CDR3 loop: CASTTGANTGELFF. CDR3 in DNA: TGTGCCAGCACGACGGGGGCGAACACCGGGGAGCTGTTTTTT.

The rearrangement joins TRBV7-6 to TRBJ2-2, with TRBD1 matching 8 bases. The V and J ends lost 1 base and 5 bases, in that order; junction bases with no gene match: 3. Germline V gives CDR1 SGHVS, CDR2 FNYEAQ. This CDR3 is built from 15 residues. The CDR3 nucleotides are TGTGCCAGCAGCTTAGGGACAGGGTTGACCGGGGAGCTGTTTTTT. It translates to CASSLGTGLTGELFF.

J is TRBJ1-1 and V is TRBV28, with no clear D. The CDR3 spans 11 residues. Between the trimmed V and J ends, which lost 8 bases and 6 bases, there was a span of 10 bases. In germline, CDR1 is MDHEN, CDR2 SYDVKM. The chain's CDR3 is CASRGFAEAFF. CDR3 coding DNA: TGTGCCAGCCGAGGATTCGCTGAAGCTTTCTTT.

The chain links TRBV1 to TRBJ2-7; whether TRBD2, the table's D call, matches the DNA was not checked. TRBV1 is described as a pseudogene. The CDR3 is 16 amino acids. CDR3 region: CTSSSRLAGGDYEQYV. In DNA form, the CDR3 reads TGCACCAGCAGCTCCCGACTAGCGGGGGGAGACTACGAGCAGTACGTC.

V gene TRBV9 combines with J gene TRBJ2-1; 9 bases match TRBD2. Germline V lookup: CDR1 SGDLS, CDR2 YYNGEE. CDR3 length equals 16 residues. The ends lost 0 bases at V and 5 bases at J; junction bases unmatched: 6. CDR3 sequence: CASSVGNSGGNNEQFF. As DNA, the CDR3 is TGTGCCAGCAGCGTAGGTAATAGCGGGGGAAACAATGAGCAGTTCTTC.

The V gene is TRBV7-8, the J gene TRBJ1-1, with a possible D match to TRBD1 (5 bases). CDR1 and CDR2 from the germline V gene are SGHVS and FQNEAQ. V was shortened by 5 bases and J by 7 bases, with 17 bases between the two germline ends. This CDR3 comprises 14 residues. DNA for the CDR3: TGTGCCAGCAGCAGGTACAGGCCTCCCGTTGAAGCTTTCTTT. This gives the protein CASSRYRPPVEAFF. The whole variable domain, filled in from reference TRBV7-8 and TRBJ1-1, reads GAGVSQSPRYKVAKRGQDVALRCDPISGHVSLFWYQQALGQGPEFLTYFQNEAQLDKSGLPSDRFFAERPEGSVSTLKIQRTQQEDSAVYLCASSRYRPPVEAFFGQGTRLTVV.

This rearrangement joins TRBV28 to TRBJ2-3; possible D gene TRBD2, 6 bases. The length of the CDR3 is 15 residues. V lost 5 bases and J lost 6, with 18 bases in between. Germline CDR1 is MDHEN and CDR2 is SYDVKM. As DNA, the CDR3 is TGTGCCAGCAGTGCCGGGAGTTTCAGGTCGGATACGCAGTATTTT. This gives the protein CASSAGSFRSDTQYF.

This clone was seen just once. The chain is built from TRBV28 and TRBJ1-2; no reliable D call. V was pared by 3 bases and J by 1 base, with 3 bases between. In germline, CDR1 is MDHEN, CDR2 SYDVKM. The CDR3 has 12 residues. As DNA, the CDR3 is TGTGCCAGCAGTTTCGGTAACTATGGCTACACCTTC. Its protein is CASSFGNYGYTF.

The gene calls are TRBV2 and TRBJ2-7; the match to TRBD2 covers 13 bases. V shed 6 bases, J shed 12 bases, and the junction held 8 bases outside the gene matches. This CDR3 contains 13 residues. CDR1 SNHLY and CDR2 FYNNEI come from the germline V gene. The chain's CDR3 is CASSAGLAGSTYV. The CDR3 nucleotides are TGTGCCAGCAGCGCGGGACTAGCGGGGAGCACGTACGTC.

V and J are TRBV2 and TRBJ2-1, with D possibly matching TRBD1 (5 bases). The germline V and J ends were trimmed by 5 bases and 0 bases, with 11 bases remaining between them. The CDR3 sequence is 15 residues long. Looked up from germline, CDR1 is SNHLY and CDR2 is FYNNEI. The DNA for the CDR3 is TGTGCCAGCAGTAAACAGGCGAGCTCCTACAATGAGCAGTTCTTC. This codes for CASSKQASSYNEQFF.

This chain uses TRBV19 with TRBJ2-1, with 14 nucleotides matching TRBD2. This CDR3 is 14 amino acids long. The J segment lost 9 bases and the V segment lost 5 bases, leaving 3 bases of the junction unmatched. Germline V gene data show CDR1 as LNHDA and CDR2 as SQIVND (reference sequence). This CDR3 reads CASSVGLAGGEQFF. The DNA for the CDR3 is TGTGCCAGTAGTGTTGGACTAGCGGGAGGTGAGCAGTTCTTC.

This rearrangement joins TRBV5-4 to TRBJ1-1; D is ambiguous. Trimming cost V 4 bases and J 1 base, with 11 bases left between them. The CDR3 has 14 amino acids. Germline V gives CDR1 SGHNT, CDR2 YYREEE (reference sequence). DNA of the CDR3: TGTGCCAGCAGCCGCGGACGGGAGAACACTGAAGCTTTCTTT. Its protein product is CASSRGRENTEAFF.

The chain uses TRBV19 and TRBJ1-1; 8 nucleotides line up with TRBD1. Per germline, CDR1 LNHDA and CDR2 SQIVND (reference sequence). The CDR3 consists of 15 residues. V dropped 6 bases and J dropped 1; count of bases not matched to a gene: 7. The CDR3 bases are TGTGCCAGTAGACCCAGGGGGCGGAAGAACACTGAAGCTTTCTTT. Translation gives CASRPRGRKNTEAFF. The full variable domain, its missing parts supplied by reference TRBV19 and TRBJ1-1, is DGGITQSPKYLFRKEGQNVTLSCEQNLNHDAMYWYRQDPGQGLRLIYYSQIVNDFQKGDIAEGYSVSREKKESFPLTVTSAQKNPTAFYLCASRPRGRKNTEAFFGQGTRLTVV.

The rearrangement joins TRBV6-2 or TRBV6-3 to TRBJ2-5; a possible D gene is TRBD2 (5 bases). Germline V CDR1 and CDR2: MNHEY, SVGEGT. V shed 6 bases and J shed 1 base, with 12 bases lying between them. The length of the CDR3 is 14 residues. The CDR3 DNA follows: TGTGCCAGCAGACCTCCGGGAAGCCAAGAGACCCAGTACTTC. It encodes CASRPPGSQETQYF.